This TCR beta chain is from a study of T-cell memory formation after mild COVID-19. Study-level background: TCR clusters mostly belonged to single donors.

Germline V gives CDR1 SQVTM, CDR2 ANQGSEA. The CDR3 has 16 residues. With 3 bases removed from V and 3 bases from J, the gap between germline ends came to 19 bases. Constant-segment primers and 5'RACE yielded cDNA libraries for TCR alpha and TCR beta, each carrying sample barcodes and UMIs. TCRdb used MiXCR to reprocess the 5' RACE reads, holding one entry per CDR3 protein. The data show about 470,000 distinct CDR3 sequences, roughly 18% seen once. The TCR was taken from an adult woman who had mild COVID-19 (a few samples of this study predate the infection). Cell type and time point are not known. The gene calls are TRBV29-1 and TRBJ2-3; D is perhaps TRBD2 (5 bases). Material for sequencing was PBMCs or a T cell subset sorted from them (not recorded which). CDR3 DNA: TGCAGCGTTGATAATAGGGCAGGAGGAGGAACAGATACGCAGTATTTT. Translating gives CSVDNRAGGGTDTQYF.